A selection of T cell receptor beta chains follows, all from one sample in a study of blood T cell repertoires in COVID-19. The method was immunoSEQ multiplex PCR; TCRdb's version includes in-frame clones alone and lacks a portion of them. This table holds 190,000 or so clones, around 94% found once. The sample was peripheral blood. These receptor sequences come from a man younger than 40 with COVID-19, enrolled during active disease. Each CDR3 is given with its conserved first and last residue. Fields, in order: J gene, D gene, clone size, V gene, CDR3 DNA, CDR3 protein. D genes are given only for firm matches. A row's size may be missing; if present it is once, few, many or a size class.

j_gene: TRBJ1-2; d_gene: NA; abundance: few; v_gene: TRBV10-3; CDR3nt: TGTGCCAGCTCAGATTCCTATGGCTACACCTTC; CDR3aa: CASSDSYGYTF
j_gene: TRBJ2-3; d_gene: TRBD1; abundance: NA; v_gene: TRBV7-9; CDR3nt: TGTGCCAGCAGCTGGACGGGACAGGGCACAGATACGCAGTATTTT; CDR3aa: CASSWTGQGTDTQYF
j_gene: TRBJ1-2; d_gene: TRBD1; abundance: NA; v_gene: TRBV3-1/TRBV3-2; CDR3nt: TGTGCCAGCAGCGAGGGACAGCTTTATGGCTACACCTTC; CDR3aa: CASSEGQLYGYTF
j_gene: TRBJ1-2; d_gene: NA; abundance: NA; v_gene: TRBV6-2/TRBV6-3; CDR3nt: TGTGCCAGCAGTAACAGACGACATACTAACTATGGCTACACCTTC; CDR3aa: CASSNRRHTNYGYTF
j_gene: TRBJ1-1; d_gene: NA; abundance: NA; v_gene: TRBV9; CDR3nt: TGTGCCAGCAGCGTAGTTCTCGGCGGGTTTGGGGGCAACACTGAAGCTTTCTTT; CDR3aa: CASSVVLGGFGGNTEAFF
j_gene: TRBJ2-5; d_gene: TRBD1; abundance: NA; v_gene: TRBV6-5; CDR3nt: TGTGCCAGCAGTTACTCGGGACAGGGGGTCGGGGAGACCCAGTACTTC; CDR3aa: CASSYSGQGVGETQYF
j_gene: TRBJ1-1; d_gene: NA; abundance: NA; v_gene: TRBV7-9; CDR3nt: TGTGCCAGCAGCTTATCGGCCAGGGCCACTGAAGCTTTCTTT; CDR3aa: CASSLSARATEAFF
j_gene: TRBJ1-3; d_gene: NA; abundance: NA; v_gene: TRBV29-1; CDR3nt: TGCAGCGTGACAACAGACTCTGGAAACACCATATATTTT; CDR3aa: CSVTTDSGNTIYF
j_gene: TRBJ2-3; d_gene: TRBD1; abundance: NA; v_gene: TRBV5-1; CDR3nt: TGCGCCAGCAGCCCTACTGGGGGACAGGGAATTACAGATACGCAGTATTTT; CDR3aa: CASSPTGGQGITDTQYF
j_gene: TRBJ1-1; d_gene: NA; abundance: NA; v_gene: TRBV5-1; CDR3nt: TGCGCCAGCAGCTTGGCCCCAATTAAGGAGACTGAAGCTTTCTTT; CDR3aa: CASSLAPIKETEAFF
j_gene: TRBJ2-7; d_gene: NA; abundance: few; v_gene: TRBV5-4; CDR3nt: TGTGCCAGCAGCTTGAAAGGGAGCGGCTACGAGCAGTACTTC; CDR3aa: CASSLKGSGYEQYF
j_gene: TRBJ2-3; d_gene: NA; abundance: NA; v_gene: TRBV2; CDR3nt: TGTGCCAGCAGTACAAGGAGGTACACAGATACGCAGTATTTT; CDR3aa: CASSTRRYTDTQYF
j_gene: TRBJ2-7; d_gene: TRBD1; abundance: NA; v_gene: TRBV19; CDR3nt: TGTGCCAGTAGTCCTGGACAGGCAAGCTCCTACGAGCAGTACTTC; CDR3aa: CASSPGQASSYEQYF
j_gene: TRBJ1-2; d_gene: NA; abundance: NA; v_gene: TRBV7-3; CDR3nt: TGTGCCAGCAGCTTAACGGGTCAGGGGAACTATGGCTACACCTTC; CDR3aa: CASSLTGQGNYGYTF
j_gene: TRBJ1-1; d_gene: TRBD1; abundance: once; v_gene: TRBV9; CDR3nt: TGTGCCAGCAGCAAGGACAGGGAAAGGGGTGAAGCTTTCTTT; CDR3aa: CASSKDRERGEAFF
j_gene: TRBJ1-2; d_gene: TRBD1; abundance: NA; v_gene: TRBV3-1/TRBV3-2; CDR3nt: TGTGCCAGCAGCCCGAGGAACCGGGACAGAGTTAACTATGGCTACACCTTC; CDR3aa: CASSPRNRDRVNYGYTF
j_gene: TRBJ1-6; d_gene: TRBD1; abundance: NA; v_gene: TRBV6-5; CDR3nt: TGTGCCAGCAGCCTGCATTTGACAGGGGTTTCACCCCTCCACTTT; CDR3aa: CASSLHLTGVSPLHF
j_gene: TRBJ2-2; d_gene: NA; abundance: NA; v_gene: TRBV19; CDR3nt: TGTGCCAGTAGTCCCCAGGCCCTGAACACCGGGGAGCTGTTTTTT; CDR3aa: CASSPQALNTGELFF
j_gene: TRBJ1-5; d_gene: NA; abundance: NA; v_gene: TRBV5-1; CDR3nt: TGCGCCAGCAGCCTTACGACAGGAGGCAATCAGCCCCAGCATTTT; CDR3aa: CASSLTTGGNQPQHF
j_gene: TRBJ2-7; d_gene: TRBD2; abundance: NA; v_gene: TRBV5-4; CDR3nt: TGTGCCAGCAGCAGGGGACTAGCGGGGGGACCCTACGAGCAGTACTTC; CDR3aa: CASSRGLAGGPYEQYF
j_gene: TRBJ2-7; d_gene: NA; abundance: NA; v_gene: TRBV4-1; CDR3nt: TGCGCCAGCAGCCAAGTAACTAGCAGTAACTACGAGCAGTACTTC; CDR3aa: CASSQVTSSNYEQYF
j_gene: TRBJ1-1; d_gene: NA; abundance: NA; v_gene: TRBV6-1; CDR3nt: TGTGCCAGCCGGGGAGACTCTGAAGCTTTCTTT; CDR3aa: CASRGDSEAFF
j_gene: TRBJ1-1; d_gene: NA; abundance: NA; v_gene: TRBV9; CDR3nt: TGTGCCAGCAGCGCAAGGGTGGGGGACTCTGAAGCTTTCTTT; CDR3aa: CASSARVGDSEAFF
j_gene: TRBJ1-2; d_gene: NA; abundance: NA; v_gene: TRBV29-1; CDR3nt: TGCAGCGTTGAATTGTCCAGGGAGGGTTTTTATGGCTACACCTTC; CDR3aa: CSVELSREGFYGYTF
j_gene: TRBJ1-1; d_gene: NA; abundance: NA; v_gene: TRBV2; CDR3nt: TGTGCCAGCAGTGTCATGTGGAACACTGAAGCTTTCTTT; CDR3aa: CASSVMWNTEAFF
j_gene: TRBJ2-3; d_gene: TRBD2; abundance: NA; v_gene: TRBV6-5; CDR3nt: TGTGCCAGCAGTTACTTGGCTAGCGGATTCACAGATACGCAGTATTTT; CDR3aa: CASSYLASGFTDTQYF
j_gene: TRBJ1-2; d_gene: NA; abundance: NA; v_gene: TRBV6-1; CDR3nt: TGTGCCAGCAGTGAAGAAGGGGCGCTTGGCTACACCTTC; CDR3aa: CASSEEGALGYTF
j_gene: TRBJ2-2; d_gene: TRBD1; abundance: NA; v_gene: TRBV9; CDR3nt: TGTGCCAGCAGCGTAGAGGGACAGGGGGTCGGGGAGCTGTTTTTT; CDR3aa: CASSVEGQGVGELFF